This entry describes one TCR beta chain. Vbeta (60) and Jbeta (13) primers were used in the PCR. Sequencing used immunoSEQ multiplex PCR; TCRdb keeps in-frame clones, though not all of them. The sample includes some 120,000 clones, approximately 74% of them seen just once. This specimen comes from a study of cytomegalovirus exposure and HLA in healthy donors. This cohort consisted of healthy bone marrow donors. V shed 4 bases and J 4 bases; nucleotides not matched to a gene: 12. Germline loops: CDR1 MNHEY, CDR2 SMNVEV (reference sequence). This CDR3 is built from 16 residues. The sequence came from a man in his forties in good health and CMV-seropositive. This rearrangement joins TRBV27 to TRBJ1-2, with 7 bases fitting TRBD1. The sequenced sample was PBMCs. The CDR3 nucleotides read TGTGCCAGCAGTTCAACGACACAGGGGACGGTCTATGGCTACACCTTC. It encodes CASSSTTQGTVYGYTF.